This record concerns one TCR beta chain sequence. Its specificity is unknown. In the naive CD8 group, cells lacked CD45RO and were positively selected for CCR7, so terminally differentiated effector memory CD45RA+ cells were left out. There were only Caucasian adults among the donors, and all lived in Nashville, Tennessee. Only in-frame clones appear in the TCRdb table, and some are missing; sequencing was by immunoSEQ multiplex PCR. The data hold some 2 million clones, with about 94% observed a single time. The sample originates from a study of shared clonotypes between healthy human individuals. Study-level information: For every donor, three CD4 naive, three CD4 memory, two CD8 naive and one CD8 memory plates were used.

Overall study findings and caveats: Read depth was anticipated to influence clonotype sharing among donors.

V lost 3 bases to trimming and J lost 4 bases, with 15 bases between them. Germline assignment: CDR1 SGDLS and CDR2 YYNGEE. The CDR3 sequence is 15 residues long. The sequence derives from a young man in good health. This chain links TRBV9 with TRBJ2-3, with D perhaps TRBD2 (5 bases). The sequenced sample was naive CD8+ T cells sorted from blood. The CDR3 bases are TGTGCCAGCAGCGCGACTACCTCGGCACCAGATACGCAGTATTTT. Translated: CASSATTSAPDTQYF.